Presented here are 27 T cell receptor beta chains from one specimen sequenced in a study of CD8 T cells in ankylosing spondylitis. Each CDR3 protein is one row after TCRdb ran MiXCR on the 5' RACE reads. The sample contains roughly 230,000 distinct CDR3 sequences, 8% to 9% of which appear only once. The sequencing sample was made of blood, either unsorted or a sorted T cell fraction (not recorded which). Receptors were obtained from a female donor with ankylosing spondylitis or in good health (not recorded which).

This clonotype was recorded a few times. CDR3 protein: CASSPLPGGDTQYF. CDR3 sequence (DNA): TGTGCCAGCAGCCCCCTTCCCGGGGGAGATACGCAGTATTTT. The J gene is TRBJ2-3, the V gene TRBV9; maybe TRBD2 (6 bases). V shed 4 bases and J shed 5 bases, with 14 bases lying between them. Germline V gene lookup returns CDR1 SGDLS and CDR2 YYNGEE. This CDR3 has 14 residues.

At least ten counts were recorded for this clonotype. The gene calls are TRBV20-1 and TRBJ1-1, with D possibly matching TRBD1 (5 bases). Trimming removed 5 bases from V and 1 base from J, with 17 bases in between. This CDR3 spans 15 amino acids. Germline values: CDR1 DFQATT, CDR2 SNEGSKA (reference sequence). CDR3 coding DNA: TGCAGTGCTGTAAATCCGGGACGGCCGAACACTGAAGCTTTCTTT. This sequence encodes CSAVNPGRPNTEAFF.

This clonotype was counted ten times or more. The rearrangement uses TRBV3-1 and TRBJ2-7; tentative D call: TRBD2 (5 bases). The germline gives CDR1 LGHDT, CDR2 YNNKEL (reference sequence). Trimming took off 5 bases at V and 1 base at J, with 21 bases between the two ends. This CDR3 is built from 17 residues. This CDR3 is CASSKVGSFGESYEQYF. In DNA, the CDR3 is TGTGCCAGCAGCAAAGTGGGCAGTTTTGGGGAGTCCTACGAGCAGTACTTC.

This clonotype was counted at least ten times. The chain employs TRBV12-3 or TRBV12-4 and TRBJ2-1; D may be TRBD1 or TRBD2 (5 bases each). The length of the CDR3 is 13 residues. Trimming took 3 bases from V and 9 from J, leaving 12 bases between them. The chain's CDR3 is CASSFPGAGEQFF. CDR3 nucleotides: TGTGCCAGCAGTTTCCCCGGGGCGGGTGAGCAGTTCTTC.

This clonotype was picked up many times. The V and J genes are TRBV20-1 and TRBJ2-1; 8 bases are a match to TRBD2. CDR3 length equals 14 residues. Germline V gene lookup returns CDR1 DFQATT and CDR2 SNEGSKA (reference sequence). The V segment lost 3 bases and the J segment 10 bases; nucleotides outside the gene matches: 11. Here the CDR3 reads CSARDGGAGGEQFF. The DNA of the CDR3 is TGCAGTGCTAGGGACGGCGGGGCGGGAGGAGAGCAGTTCTTC.

The V and J genes are TRBV7-2 and TRBJ2-7; D is uncertain. There are 14 residues in the CDR3. Trimming stripped 1 base from V and 0 bases from J, with 7 bases between. Germline-derived CDR1 and CDR2 are SGHTA and FQGNSA. In nucleotides, the CDR3 is TGTGCCAGCAGCTTAGATCAGGTCTCCTACGAGCAGTACTTC. Translating it yields CASSLDQVSYEQYF. The whole variable domain, filled in from reference TRBV7-2 and TRBJ2-7, reads GAGVSQSPSNKVTEKGKDVELRCDPISGHTALYWYRQSLGQGLEFLIYFQGNSAPDKSGLPSDRFSAERTGGSVSTLTIQRTQQEDSAVYLCASSLDQVSYEQYFGPGTRLTVT.

This clonotype has a count of ten or more. This chain links TRBV3-1 with TRBJ1-1; the D is unclear. CDR1 LGHDT and CDR2 YNNKEL come from the germline V gene (reference sequence). The CDR3 has 13 amino acids. The V end was cut by 1 base, the J end by 8 bases, with 11 bases between. CDR3 sequence reads: CASSQVRAAEAFF. CDR3 nucleotides: TGTGCCAGCAGCCAAGTTCGGGCAGCAGAAGCTTTCTTT.

This clonotype was counted many times. This chain joins TRBV29-1 and TRBJ2-2; the D gene could be TRBD1 or TRBD2 (7 bases each). The CDR3 loop spans 13 amino acids. Germline-derived CDR1 and CDR2 are SQVTM and ANQGSEA. Trimming took 7 bases from V and 4 from J, leaving 13 bases between them. The CDR3 nucleotides read TGCAGCGCCACAGGGGAGGGCACCGGGGAGCTGTTTTTT. Translating gives CSATGEGTGELFF.

This clonotype showed up many times. The V call is TRBV20-1, the J call TRBJ2-1; TRBD2 matches at 11 bases. The CDR3 totals 16 residues. From germline, CDR1 is DFQATT and CDR2 SNEGSKA (reference sequence). V lost 2 bases to trimming and J lost 9 bases; unmatched junction nucleotides: 12. This CDR3 is CSARNASSGRRGEQFF. The CDR3 DNA reads TGCAGTGCTAGAAACGCCTCTAGCGGGAGGAGGGGTGAGCAGTTCTTC.

The sample holds many counts of this clonotype. The chain recombines TRBV11-2 with TRBJ1-5; D gene uncertain. From germline, CDR1 is SGHAT and CDR2 FQNNGV. There are 14 residues in the CDR3. Trimming removed 1 base at V and 7 bases at J, with 11 bases between. The CDR3, as DNA: TGTGCCAGCAGCTTAGGAATGGGGAGCCAGCCCCAGCATTTT. Translated, it gives CASSLGMGSQPQHF.

This clonotype has a count of ten or more. The genes are TRBV20-1 and TRBJ2-1; D is perhaps TRBD2 (5 bases). Germline values: CDR1 DFQATT, CDR2 SNEGSKA (reference sequence). V shed 8 bases and J shed 0 bases, with 14 bases lying between them. The CDR3 loop spans 14 amino acids. The CDR3 protein is CSNLPGSSYNEQFF. The CDR3 coding sequence is TGCAGTAACCTACCGGGAAGCTCCTACAATGAGCAGTTCTTC.

This clonotype was found many times. The chain has TRBV6-5 and TRBJ1-2; D gene ambiguous. Germline V gene lookup returns CDR1 MNHEY and CDR2 SVGAGI. CDR3 size: 16 residues. V dropped 0 bases and J dropped 0 bases, with 11 bases sitting between them. CDR3 DNA sequence: TGTGCCAGCAGTTACTCGCAACCTACCCCTAACTATGGCTACACCTTC. It is translated as CASSYSQPTPNYGYTF.

This clonotype was counted many times. The CDR3 here is CSARGRDTQYF. The CDR3 DNA reads as TGCAGTGCTAGAGGTCGGGATACGCAGTATTTT. V usage is TRBV20-1 and J usage is TRBJ2-3; no clear D. V lost 1 base to trimming and J lost 6 bases, with 5 bases between them. Germline values: CDR1 DFQATT, CDR2 SNEGSKA (reference sequence). The CDR3 sequence is 11 residues long.

V is TRBV18 and J is TRBJ2-7, with 8 bases lining up with TRBD2. This CDR3 comprises 18 residues. The germline CDR1 and CDR2 sequences are KGHSH and LQKENI. Germline trimming cut 1 base from V and 2 bases from J; bases unmatched to any gene: 13. The chain's CDR3 is CASSPRLEKAGATYEQYF. As DNA, the CDR3 is TGTGCCAGCTCACCACGCTTGGAAAAAGCGGGAGCGACCTACGAGCAGTACTTC.

This clonotype showed up many times. The chain carries TRBV27 and TRBJ2-7, with D unresolved. CDR3 length: 13 residues. Deletions cut 3 bases from V and 2 bases from J, with 8 bases between. Germline V CDR1 and CDR2: MNHEY, SMNVEV (reference sequence). CDR3 bases: TGTGCCAGCAGTTTGCACAGCACCTACGAGCAGTACTTC. Its protein product is CASSLHSTYEQYF.

This clonotype was counted ten times or more. The chain employs TRBV7-8 and TRBJ2-5, with TRBD2 identical over 9 bases. The CDR3 length is 13 residues. Germline trimming cut 4 bases from V and 4 bases from J; bases unmatched to any gene: 1. Germline V CDR1 and CDR2: SGHVS, FQNEAQ. Here the CDR3 DNA reads TGTGCCAGCAGCTCAGCGGGGGGAGAGACCCAGTACTTC. Translation: CASSSAGGETQYF.

In this sample, this clonotype turned up many times. This chain links TRBV12-3 or TRBV12-4 with TRBJ1-5; TRBD1 agrees at 7 bases. This CDR3 has 16 amino acids. The ends lost 6 bases at V and 6 bases at J; junction bases unmatched: 14. The CDR3 region has the DNA TGTGCCAGCAGGAGGGGGTTGACAGGGACCGCTCAGCCCCAGCATTTT. As protein: CASRRGLTGTAQPQHF.

This clonotype was detected only a few times. This rearrangement joins TRBV18 to TRBJ2-5, with 8 nucleotides matching TRBD2. Per germline, CDR1 KGHSH and CDR2 LQKENI. There are 15 residues in the CDR3. J gave up 4 bases and V 2 bases, and 6 bases lay outside the gene matches. CDR3 loop: CASSPFAGGAETQYF. Here the CDR3 DNA reads TGTGCCAGCTCACCATTCGCGGGGGGCGCAGAGACCCAGTACTTC. Using reference TRBV18 and TRBJ2-5 for the parts outside the CDR3, the full variable domain is NAGVMQNPRHLVRRRGQEARLRCSPMKGHSHVYWYRQLPEEGLKFMVYLQKENIIDESGMPKERFSAEFPKEGPSILRIQQVVRGDSAAYFCASSPFAGGAETQYFGPGTRLLVL.

This clonotype was observed at least ten times. Here the CDR3 reads CASIGGSDEKLFF. The DNA of the CDR3 is TGTGCCAGCATTGGGGGATCGGATGAAAAACTGTTTTTT. The chain uses TRBV7-9 and TRBJ1-4; possibly TRBD1 for D (5 bases). The CDR3 is made up of 13 amino acids. Germline CDR1 and CDR2: SEHNR and FQNEAQ (reference sequence). V lost 7 bases and J 6 bases, leaving 12 bases between the germline ends.

This clonotype appeared many times. The gene calls are TRBV20-1 and TRBJ2-7; the D gene is possibly TRBD1 (6 bases). Trimming shortened V by 0 bases and J by 2 bases, and 20 bases separated the two germline ends. Germline CDR1 and CDR2: DFQATT and SNEGSKA (reference sequence). This CDR3 comprises 17 residues. The CDR3 spells CSARERALRDTTYEQYF. CDR3 DNA: TGCAGTGCTAGAGAGAGGGCGCTCAGGGACACCACCTACGAGCAGTACTTC.

This clonotype was seen only a few times. The chain recombines TRBV6-5 with TRBJ2-5; D is possibly TRBD2 (6 bases). Germline values: CDR1 MNHEY, CDR2 SVGAGI. CDR3 length equals 15 residues. The V end lost 0 bases, the J end lost 5 bases, and 13 bases lay between the germline ends. The DNA of the CDR3 is TGTGCCAGCAGTTACTCGCAGTCAGGAGGGGAGACCCAGTACTTC. Encoded protein: CASSYSQSGGETQYF.

This clonotype has more than one count but fewer than ten. The rearrangement joins TRBV7-9 to TRBJ2-2, with D unresolved. The CDR3 extends over 12 amino acids. The V gene's germline CDR1 is SEHNR and CDR2 FQNEAQ (reference sequence). V was cut by 5 bases and J by 10 bases, with 11 bases left in between. The CDR3 bases are TGTGCCAGCAGCCTCCAGTCGGTGGAGCTGTTTTTT. Protein: CASSLQSVELFF.

This clonotype was seen only a few times. The chain recombines TRBV7-9 with TRBJ2-1; TRBD2 agrees at 7 bases. Germline trimming cut 1 base from V and 8 bases from J; bases unmatched to any gene: 14. CDR3 size: 17 residues. Per germline, CDR1 SEHNR and CDR2 FQNEAQ (reference sequence). The CDR3 DNA follows: TGTGCCAGCAGCTTAGGTTCCCTGGGGAGCGGGATTGATGAGCAGTTCTTC. This gives the protein CASSLGSLGSGIDEQFF.

Of note for this clonotype: Just one base apart from a much larger clone, this may be a read error. This rearrangement joins TRBV3-1 to TRBJ2-1; D is ambiguous. Germline CDR1 is LGHDT and CDR2 is YNNKEL (reference sequence). The CDR3 runs to 14 residues. V was shortened by 3 bases and J by 9 bases, with 15 bases between the two germline ends. The CDR3 sequence is CASSHSTRDTEQFF. CDR3 in DNA: TGTGCCAGCAGCCATTCGACCAGAGACACTGAGCAGTTCTTC.

There are many counts of this clonotype. The chain recombines TRBV12-3 or TRBV12-4 with TRBJ1-3; D ambiguous. V lost 0 bases to trimming and J lost 0 bases, with 15 bases between them. The CDR3 consists of 18 residues. CDR3 coding DNA: TGTGCCAGCAGTTTAGCCGACGGTTACTGGGCCTCTGGAAACACCATATATTTT. The encoded protein is CASSLADGYWASGNTIYF.

This clonotype was observed many times. The chain recombines TRBV10-2 with TRBJ1-4; D possibly corresponds to TRBD1 (5 bases). From germline, CDR1 is WSHSY and CDR2 SAAADI. Trimming removed 6 bases at V and 3 bases at J, with 14 bases between. CDR3 length: 15 amino acids. The CDR3, as DNA: TGCGCCAGCAGCTTCGACAGAACCTCTAATGAAAAACTGTTTTTT. Translating gives CASSFDRTSNEKLFF.

At least ten counts were recorded for this clonotype. The rearrangement links TRBV6-2 or TRBV6-3 to TRBJ2-1; TRBD2 matches at 12 bases. The CDR3 is made up of 15 amino acids. The germline V gene has CDR1 MNHEY and CDR2 SVGEGT. V trimming: 8 bases; J trimming: 15 bases; junction bases outside the gene matches: 17. The CDR3 region is CASSRTVTSGGSLFF. CDR3 DNA sequence: TGTGCCAGCTCCAGAACCGTGACTAGCGGGGGCTCCCTGTTCTTC.